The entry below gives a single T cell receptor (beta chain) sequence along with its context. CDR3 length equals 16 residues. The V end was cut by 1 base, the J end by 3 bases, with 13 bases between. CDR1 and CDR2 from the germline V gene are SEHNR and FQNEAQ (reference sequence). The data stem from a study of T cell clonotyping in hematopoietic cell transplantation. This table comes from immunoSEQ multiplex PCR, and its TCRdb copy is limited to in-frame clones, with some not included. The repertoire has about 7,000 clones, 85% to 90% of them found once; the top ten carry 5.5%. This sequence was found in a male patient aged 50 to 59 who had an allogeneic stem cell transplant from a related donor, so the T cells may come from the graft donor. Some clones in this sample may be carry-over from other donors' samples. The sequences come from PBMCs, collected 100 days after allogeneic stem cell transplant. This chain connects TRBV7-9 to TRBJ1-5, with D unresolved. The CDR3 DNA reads TGTGCCAGCAGCTTAGTCGATGGGAGACACAATCAGCCCCAGCATTTT. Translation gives CASSLVDGRHNQPQHF.